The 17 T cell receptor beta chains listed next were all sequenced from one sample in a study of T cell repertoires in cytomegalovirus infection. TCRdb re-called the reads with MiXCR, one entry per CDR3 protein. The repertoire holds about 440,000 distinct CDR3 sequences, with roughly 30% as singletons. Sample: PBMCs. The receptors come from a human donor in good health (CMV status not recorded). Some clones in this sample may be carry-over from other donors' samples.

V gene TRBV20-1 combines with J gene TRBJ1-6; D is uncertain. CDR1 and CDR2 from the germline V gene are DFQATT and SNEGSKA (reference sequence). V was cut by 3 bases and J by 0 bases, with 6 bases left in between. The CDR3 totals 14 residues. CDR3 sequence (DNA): TGCAGTGCTAGTGGCAACTCCTATAATTCACCCCTCCACTTT. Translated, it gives CSASGNSYNSPLHF.

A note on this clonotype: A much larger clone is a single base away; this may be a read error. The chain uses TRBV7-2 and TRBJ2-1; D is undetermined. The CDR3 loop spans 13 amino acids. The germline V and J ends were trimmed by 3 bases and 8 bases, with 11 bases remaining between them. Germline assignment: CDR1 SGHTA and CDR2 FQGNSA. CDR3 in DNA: TGTGCCAGCAGCTTTCCCGAAGGATATGAGCAGTTCTTC. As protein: CASSFPEGYEQFF.

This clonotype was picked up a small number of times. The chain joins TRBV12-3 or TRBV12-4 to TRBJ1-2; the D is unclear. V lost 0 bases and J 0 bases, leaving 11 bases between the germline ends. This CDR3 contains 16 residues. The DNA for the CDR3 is TGTGCCAGCAGTTTAGCTCGGAGGGAGGCTAACTATGGCTACACCTTC. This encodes CASSLARREANYGYTF.

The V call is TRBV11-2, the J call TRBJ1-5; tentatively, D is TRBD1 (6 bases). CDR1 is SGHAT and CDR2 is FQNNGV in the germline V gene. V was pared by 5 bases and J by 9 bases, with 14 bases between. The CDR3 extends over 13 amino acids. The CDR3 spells CASSQDSEWPQHF. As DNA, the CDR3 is TGTGCCAGCAGCCAGGACAGTGAGTGGCCCCAGCATTTT.

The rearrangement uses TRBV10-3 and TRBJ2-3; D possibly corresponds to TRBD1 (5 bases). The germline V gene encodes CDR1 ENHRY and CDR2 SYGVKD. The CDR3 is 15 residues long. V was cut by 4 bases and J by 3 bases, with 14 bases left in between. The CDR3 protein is CAISALRGETDTQYF. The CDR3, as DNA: TGTGCCATCAGTGCCCTAAGGGGCGAGACAGATACGCAGTATTTT.

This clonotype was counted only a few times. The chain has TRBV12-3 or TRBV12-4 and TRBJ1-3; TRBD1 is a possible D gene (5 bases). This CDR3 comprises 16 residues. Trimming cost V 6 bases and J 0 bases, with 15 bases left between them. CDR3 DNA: TGTGCCAGCAGACGCGTACAGGACCTCTCTGGAAACACCATATATTTT. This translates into CASRRVQDLSGNTIYF.

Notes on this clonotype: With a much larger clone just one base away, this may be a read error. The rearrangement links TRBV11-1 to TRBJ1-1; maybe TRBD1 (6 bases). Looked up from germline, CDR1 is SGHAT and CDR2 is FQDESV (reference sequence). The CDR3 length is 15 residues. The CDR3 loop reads CASSSRDRLNTEDFF. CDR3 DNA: TGTGCCAGCAGCTCGCGCGACAGGTTAAACACTGAAGATTTCTTT.

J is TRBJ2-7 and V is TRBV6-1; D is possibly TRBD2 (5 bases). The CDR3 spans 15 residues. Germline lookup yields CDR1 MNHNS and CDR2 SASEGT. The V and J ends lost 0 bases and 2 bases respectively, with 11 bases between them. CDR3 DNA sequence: TGTGCCAGCAGTGAAGCCTTTTGGGGAGCCTACGAGCAGTACTTC. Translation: CASSEAFWGAYEQYF.

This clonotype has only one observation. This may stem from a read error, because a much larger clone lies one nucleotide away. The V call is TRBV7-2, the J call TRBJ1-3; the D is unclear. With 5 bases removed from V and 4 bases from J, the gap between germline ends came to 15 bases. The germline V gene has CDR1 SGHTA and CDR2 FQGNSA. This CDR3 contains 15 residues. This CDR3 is CASSTREVRGNTIYF. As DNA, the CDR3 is TGTGCCAGCAGCACGCGAGAGGTGCGCGGAAACACCATATATTTT.

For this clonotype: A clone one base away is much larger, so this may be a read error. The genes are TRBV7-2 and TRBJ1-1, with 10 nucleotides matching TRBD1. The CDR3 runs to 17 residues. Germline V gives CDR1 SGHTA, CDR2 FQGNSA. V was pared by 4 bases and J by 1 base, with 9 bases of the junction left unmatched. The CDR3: CASSYLWTGGRNTEAFF. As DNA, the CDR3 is TGTGCCAGCAGCTACCTCTGGACAGGGGGGAGGAACACTGAAGCTTTCTTT.

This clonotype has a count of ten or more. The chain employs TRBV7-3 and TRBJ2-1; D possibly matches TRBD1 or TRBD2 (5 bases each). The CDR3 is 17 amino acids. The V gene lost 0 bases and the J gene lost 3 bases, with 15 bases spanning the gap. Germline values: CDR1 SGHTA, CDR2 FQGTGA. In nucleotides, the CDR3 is TGTGCCAGCAGCTTAACGGGGGTGTCTGGCGGCTACAATGAGCAGTTCTTC. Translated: CASSLTGVSGGYNEQFF.

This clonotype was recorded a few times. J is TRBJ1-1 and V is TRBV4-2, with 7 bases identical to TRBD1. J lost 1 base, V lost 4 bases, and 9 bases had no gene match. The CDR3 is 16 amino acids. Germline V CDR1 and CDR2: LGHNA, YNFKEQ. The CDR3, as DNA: TGTGCCAGCAGCCGCCGACAGGGAAGTCAGAACACTGAAGCTTTCTTT. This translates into CASSRRQGSQNTEAFF.

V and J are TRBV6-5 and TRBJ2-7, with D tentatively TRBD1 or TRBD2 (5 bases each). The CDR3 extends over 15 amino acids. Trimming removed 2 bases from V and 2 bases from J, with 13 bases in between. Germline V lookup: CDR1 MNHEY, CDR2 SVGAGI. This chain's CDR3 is CASSYRGVGAYEQYF. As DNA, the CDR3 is TGTGCCAGCAGTTACCGCGGTGTGGGGGCCTACGAGCAGTACTTC.

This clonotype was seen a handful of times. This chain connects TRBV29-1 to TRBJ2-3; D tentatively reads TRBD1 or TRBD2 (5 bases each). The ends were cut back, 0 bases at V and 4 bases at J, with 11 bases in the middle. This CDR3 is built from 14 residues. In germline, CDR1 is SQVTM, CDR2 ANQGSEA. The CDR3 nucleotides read TGCAGCGTTGAAGATATTGGGGGTGCAGATACGCAGTATTTT. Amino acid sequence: CSVEDIGGADTQYF.

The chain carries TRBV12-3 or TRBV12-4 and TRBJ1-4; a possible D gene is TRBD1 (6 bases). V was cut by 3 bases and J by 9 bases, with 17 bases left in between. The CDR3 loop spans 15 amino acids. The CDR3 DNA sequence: TGTGCCAGCAGTTTGAGTTTAGGGGGATTGCAAAAACTGTTTTTT. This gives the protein CASSLSLGGLQKLFF.

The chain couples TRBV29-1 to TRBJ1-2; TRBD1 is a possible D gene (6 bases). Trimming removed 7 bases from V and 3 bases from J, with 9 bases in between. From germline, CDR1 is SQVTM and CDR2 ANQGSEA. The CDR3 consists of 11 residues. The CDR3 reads CSAPGDYGYTF. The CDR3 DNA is TGCAGCGCGCCAGGGGACTATGGCTACACCTTC.

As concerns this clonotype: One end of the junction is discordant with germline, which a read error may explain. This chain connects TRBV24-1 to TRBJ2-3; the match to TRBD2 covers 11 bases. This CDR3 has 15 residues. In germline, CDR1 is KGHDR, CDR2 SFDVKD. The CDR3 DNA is TGTGACACCAGTGATACTAGCGGGGGTAGAGGTACGCAGTATTTT. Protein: CDTSDTSGGRGTQYF.